The 29 T cell receptor beta chains presented below share a single source sample, sequenced in a study of T cell changes during pregnancy in multiple sclerosis. The method was immunoSEQ multiplex PCR; TCRdb's version includes in-frame clones alone and lacks a portion of them. The sample holds fewer than 65,000 clones; approximately 91% are singletons and the top ten take about 0.76%. Sequences were derived from CD4+ T cells from peripheral blood mononuclear cells, sampled in the first trimester of pregnancy. The receptors were sampled from a female donor with multiple sclerosis, enrolled in a pregnancy study.

V usage is TRBV27 and J usage is TRBJ2-7; D gene uncertain. The V end lost 7 bases, the J end lost 3 bases, and 10 bases lay between the germline ends. This CDR3 region has 12 residues. Germline V gives CDR1 MNHEY, CDR2 SMNVEV (reference sequence). CDR3 DNA: TGTGCCAGCACCGCGGTGAGCTACGAGCAGTACTTC. It encodes CASTAVSYEQYF.

The CDR3 DNA follows: TGCGCCAGCAGTGAGAGGCCCGGCCTGCCTTTCAATCAGCCCCAGCATTTT. This codes for CASSERPGLPFNQPQHF. The genes are TRBV5-1 and TRBJ1-5, with D hard to call. V shed 5 bases and J shed 3 bases, with 21 bases lying between them. CDR3 length: 17 residues. Looked up from germline, CDR1 is SGHRS and CDR2 is YFSETQ.

This chain connects TRBV7-3 to TRBJ2-2; D ambiguous. Germline CDR1 SGHTA, CDR2 FQGTGA. V was pared by 0 bases and J by 1 base, with 9 bases between. The CDR3 contains 16 residues. CDR3 nucleotides: TGTGCCAGCAGCTTAACAGGCGGTAGGAACACCGGGGAGCTGTTTTTT. Translation gives CASSLTGGRNTGELFF. The full variable domain, its missing parts supplied by reference TRBV7-3 and TRBJ2-2, is GAGVSQTPSNKVTEKGKYVELRCDPISGHTALYWYRQSLGQGPEFLIYFQGTGAADDSGLPNDRFFAVRPEGSVSTLKIQRTERGDSAVYLCASSLTGGRNTGELFFGEGSRLTVL.

The rearrangement joins TRBV19 to TRBJ1-3; the D is unclear. Per germline, CDR1 LNHDA and CDR2 SQIVND (reference sequence). Trimming removed 7 bases at V and 2 bases at J, with 9 bases between. The CDR3 has 13 amino acids. CDR3 loop: CASIGPTGNTIYF. DNA for the CDR3: TGTGCCAGTATTGGCCCGACTGGAAACACCATATATTTT.

In its sample, this clone was seen once. The chain uses TRBV27 and TRBJ1-1, with D tentatively TRBD1 (5 bases). This CDR3 contains 13 residues. V lost 8 bases to trimming and J lost 7 bases, with 17 bases between them. Germline loops: CDR1 MNHEY, CDR2 SMNVEV (reference sequence). The CDR3 DNA reads as TGTGCCAGCGGATACCTGGGAGGGGATGAAGCTTTCTTT. Protein: CASGYLGGDEAFF.

J is TRBJ2-1 and V is TRBV5-4, with D maybe TRBD2 (7 bases). The germline V gene has CDR1 SGHNT and CDR2 YYREEE (reference sequence). The length of the CDR3 is 16 residues. Trimming stripped 6 bases from V and 5 bases from J, with 21 bases between. The CDR3 bases are TGTGCCAGCAAGACCGGAGGGGGGACTACTAACAATGAGCAGTTCTTC. This translates into CASKTGGGTTNNEQFF.

This chain connects TRBV18 to TRBJ2-1; perhaps TRBD2 as D (6 bases). Germline V CDR1 and CDR2: KGHSH, LQKENI. The CDR3 contains 13 residues. Trimming took 1 base from V and 10 from J, leaving 11 bases between them. CDR3 nucleotides: TGTGCCAGCTCACCACTCTTCAGCGGGGAGCAGTTCTTC. It codes for CASSPLFSGEQFF.

In its sample, this clone was seen a few times. This chain connects TRBV10-1 to TRBJ2-7, with TRBD1 matching 8 bases. Germline values: CDR1 WNHNN, CDR2 SYGVQD (reference sequence). This CDR3 is built from 13 residues. The V gene end was trimmed by 10 bases and the J gene end by 6 bases; junction bases not matched to a gene: 11. The DNA for the CDR3 is TGCGCCACCGGGACAGGTCCGAGACTCGAGCAGTACTTC. Translated: CATGTGPRLEQYF.

This clone has only a few counts. This rearrangement joins TRBV7-2 to TRBJ1-6; D might be TRBD1 (6 bases). The CDR3 contains 16 residues. With 4 bases removed from V and 4 bases from J, the gap between germline ends came to 14 bases. Germline lookup yields CDR1 SGHTA and CDR2 FQGNSA. Here the CDR3 DNA reads TGTGCCAGCAGCTCCCAGACAGGACTTTATAATTCACCCCTCCACTTT. It encodes CASSSQTGLYNSPLHF.

The rearrangement uses TRBV5-5 and TRBJ2-3; 8 nucleotides agree with TRBD1. Germline CDR1 and CDR2: SGHKS and YYEKEE (reference sequence). The CDR3 contains 18 residues. V was clipped by 0 bases and J by 0 bases; unmatched bases: 9. This CDR3 is CASSLDLGGQVSTDTQYF. In DNA, the CDR3 is TGTGCCAGCAGCTTGGACCTGGGGGGACAGGTTAGCACAGATACGCAGTATTTT.

The DNA for the CDR3 is TGTGCCACCATAGCGGGCACAAGAGATACGCAGTATTTT. Its protein is CATIAGTRDTQYF. The rearrangement joins TRBV2 to TRBJ2-3; 7 bases fit TRBD2. The CDR3 extends over 13 amino acids. Trimming removed 10 bases from V and 5 bases from J; junction bases left unmatched: 9. The germline gives CDR1 SNHLY, CDR2 FYNNEI.

This chain connects TRBV5-6 to TRBJ2-5; 12 positions agree with TRBD1. Germline V gives CDR1 SGHDT, CDR2 YYEEEE. The V segment lost 4 bases and the J segment 5 bases; nucleotides outside the gene matches: 15. The CDR3 sequence is 18 residues long. The DNA for the CDR3 is TGTGCCAGCAGCCCCGGTGGGACAGGGGGCATCATAGGGGAGACCCAGTACTTC. Its protein is CASSPGGTGGIIGETQYF.

Only a few counts were recorded for this clone. The chain uses TRBV5-8 and TRBJ2-7; D may be TRBD1 (6 bases). This CDR3 has 16 residues. The ends were cut back, 2 bases at V and 1 base at J, with 16 bases in the middle. Germline CDR1 SGHTS, CDR2 YDEGEE. This CDR3 is CASSFSWGLGSYEQYF. The CDR3 bases are TGTGCCAGCAGCTTTTCTTGGGGGCTCGGTTCCTACGAGCAGTACTTC.

The chain combines TRBV6-5 with TRBJ1-2; 7 bases match TRBD1. Germline V gene data show CDR1 as MNHEY and CDR2 as SVGAGI. Trimming took 2 bases from V and 0 from J; bases not matched to a gene: 6. This CDR3 spans 16 amino acids. This CDR3 is CASSYGNRGSNYGYTF. The CDR3 DNA is TGTGCCAGCAGTTACGGCAACAGGGGCTCTAACTATGGCTACACCTTC.

The V gene is TRBV7-9, the J gene TRBJ1-1; D gene uncertain. The CDR3 is 13 residues long. Germline V gene lookup returns CDR1 SEHNR and CDR2 FQNEAQ (reference sequence). The V and J ends lost 5 bases and 3 bases respectively, with 10 bases between them. Here the CDR3 DNA reads TGTGCCAGCAGCAGAGATATGGACACTGAAGCTTTCTTT. It encodes CASSRDMDTEAFF. Complete variable domain (other parts from reference TRBV7-9 and TRBJ1-1): DTGVSQNPRHKITKRGQNVTFRCDPISEHNRLYWYRQTLGQGPEFLTYFQNEAQLEKSRLLSDRFSAERPKGSFSTLEIQRTEQGDSAMYLCASSRDMDTEAFFGQGTRLTVV.

The gene calls are TRBV4-2 and TRBJ2-1; D is ambiguous. V was shortened by 8 bases and J by 0 bases, with 8 bases between the two germline ends. From germline, CDR1 is LGHNA and CDR2 YNFKEQ. The CDR3 is 13 amino acids. As DNA, the CDR3 is TGTGCCAGCTCGCTAAGCTCCTACAATGAGCAGTTCTTC. Translating it yields CASSLSSYNEQFF.

V usage is TRBV2 and J usage is TRBJ1-2, with 8 bases matching TRBD1. This CDR3 contains 13 residues. The V gene's germline CDR1 is SNHLY and CDR2 FYNNEI. The trim removed 6 bases at V and 4 bases at J, leaving 4 bases unmatched. CDR3 in amino acids: CASRTGAPYGYTF. The CDR3 nucleotides read TGTGCCAGCAGGACAGGGGCCCCCTATGGCTACACCTTC.

The chain links TRBV9 to TRBJ1-4; D gene unclear. From germline, CDR1 is SGDLS and CDR2 YYNGEE. The CDR3 loop spans 14 amino acids. The germline V and J ends were trimmed by 4 bases and 2 bases, with 9 bases remaining between them. CDR3 sequence (DNA): TGTGCCAGCAGCTCGGTTTCCACTAATGAAAAACTGTTTTTT. Amino acids: CASSSVSTNEKLFF.

The chain carries TRBV19 and TRBJ1-2; D is undetermined. There are 13 residues in the CDR3. The germline CDR1 and CDR2 sequences are LNHDA and SQIVND (reference sequence). V shed 3 bases and J shed 4 bases, with 9 bases lying between them. The CDR3 here is CASSIAASYGYTF. CDR3 bases: TGTGCCAGTAGTATCGCCGCGAGCTATGGCTACACCTTC.

CDR3 amino acids: CASSMEGRGNIQYF. The CDR3 DNA sequence: TGTGCCAGTAGTATGGAAGGGAGAGGAAACATTCAGTACTTC. The J gene is TRBJ2-4, the V gene TRBV19; TRBD2 is a possible D gene (5 bases). CDR3 length equals 14 residues. V dropped 3 bases and J dropped 6 bases, with 12 bases sitting between them. The V gene's germline CDR1 is LNHDA and CDR2 SQIVND (reference sequence).

The V and J genes are TRBV7-8 and TRBJ1-3; 7 nucleotides agree with TRBD1. The J segment lost 4 bases and the V segment lost 1 base, leaving 1 base of the junction unmatched. This CDR3 region has 14 residues. Germline lookup yields CDR1 SGHVS and CDR2 FQNEAQ. This chain's CDR3 is CASSLGGGGNTIYF. Here the CDR3 DNA reads TGTGCCAGCAGCTTAGGAGGGGGCGGAAACACCATATATTTT.

This clone was detected once. This sequence joins TRBV4-2 and TRBJ2-1; 12 positions agree with TRBD2. The ends lost 2 bases at V and 1 base at J; junction bases unmatched: 3. CDR1 and CDR2 (germline): LGHNA, YNFKEQ. CDR3 length equals 17 residues. The CDR3 nucleotides are TGTGCCAGCAGCCAAACTAGCGGGGGGCCGTCCTACAATGAGCAGTTCTTC. Translation gives CASSQTSGGPSYNEQFF.

The genes are TRBV6-6 and TRBJ1-2; perhaps TRBD1 as D (5 bases). The V and J ends lost 5 bases and 2 bases respectively, with 6 bases between them. Germline assignment: CDR1 MNHNY and CDR2 SVGAGI (reference sequence). The CDR3 length is 12 residues. The CDR3 DNA sequence: TGTGCCAGCAGTCGACAGAACTATGGCTACACCTTC. Translating gives CASSRQNYGYTF.

This sequence joins TRBV7-9 and TRBJ1-4; 8 bases agree with TRBD1. The germline gives CDR1 SEHNR, CDR2 FQNEAQ (reference sequence). Germline trimming cut 5 bases from V and 13 bases from J; bases unmatched to any gene: 6. The CDR3 is 12 amino acids. The CDR3 reads CASSPPGTGLFF. DNA of the CDR3: TGTGCCAGCAGCCCACCCGGGACAGGACTGTTTTTT. Complete variable domain (other parts from reference TRBV7-9 and TRBJ1-4): DTGVSQNPRHKITKRGQNVTFRCDPISEHNRLYWYRQTLGQGPEFLTYFQNEAQLEKSRLLSDRFSAERPKGSFSTLEIQRTEQGDSAMYLCASSPPGTGLFFGSGTQLSVL.

This chain joins TRBV2 and TRBJ1-2; 9 bases fit TRBD1. The CDR3 covers 13 residues. Germline CDR1 reads SNHLY; CDR2 reads FYNNEI. The trim removed 7 bases at V and 6 bases at J, leaving 6 bases unmatched. The CDR3 protein is CASNPDRGDGYTF. As DNA, the CDR3 is TGTGCCAGCAACCCGGACAGGGGCGATGGCTACACCTTC.

The chain employs TRBV7-2 and TRBJ1-1, with 7 bases identical to TRBD1. There are 15 residues in the CDR3. The J segment lost 3 bases and the V segment lost 4 bases, leaving 8 bases of the junction unmatched. From germline, CDR1 is SGHTA and CDR2 FQGNSA. As DNA, the CDR3 is TGTGCCAGCAGCTCGGGGGACAGAACGTACACTGAAGCTTTCTTT. Its protein is CASSSGDRTYTEAFF.

The gene calls are TRBV12-5 and TRBJ1-1; possibly TRBD1 for D (5 bases). From germline, CDR1 is LGHNT and CDR2 FRNRAP. This CDR3 region has 17 residues. Trimming left V 1 base short and J 6 bases short, with 21 bases between. The CDR3 DNA reads TGTGCTAGTGGTTTGGGGGTCGGTGGGACTAAGGCTGCTGAAGCTTTCTTT. This codes for CASGLGVGGTKAAEAFF.

The chain joins TRBV11-1 to TRBJ2-1; D uncertain. Trimming took off 4 bases at V and 5 bases at J, with 9 bases between the two ends. There are 13 residues in the CDR3. CDR1 and CDR2 (germline): SGHAT, FQDESV (reference sequence). The CDR3 here is CASSSEMDNEQFF. In nucleotides, the CDR3 is TGTGCCAGCAGCTCGGAGATGGACAATGAGCAGTTCTTC.

This sequence joins TRBV7-9 and TRBJ2-5, with 9 bases matching TRBD2. Germline trimming cut 5 bases from V and 3 bases from J; bases unmatched to any gene: 4. Germline-derived CDR1 and CDR2 are SEHNR and FQNEAQ (reference sequence). The CDR3 length is 14 residues. CDR3 in amino acids: CASSPSGAEETQYF. CDR3 nucleotide sequence: TGTGCCAGCAGCCCTAGCGGGGCGGAAGAGACCCAGTACTTC.